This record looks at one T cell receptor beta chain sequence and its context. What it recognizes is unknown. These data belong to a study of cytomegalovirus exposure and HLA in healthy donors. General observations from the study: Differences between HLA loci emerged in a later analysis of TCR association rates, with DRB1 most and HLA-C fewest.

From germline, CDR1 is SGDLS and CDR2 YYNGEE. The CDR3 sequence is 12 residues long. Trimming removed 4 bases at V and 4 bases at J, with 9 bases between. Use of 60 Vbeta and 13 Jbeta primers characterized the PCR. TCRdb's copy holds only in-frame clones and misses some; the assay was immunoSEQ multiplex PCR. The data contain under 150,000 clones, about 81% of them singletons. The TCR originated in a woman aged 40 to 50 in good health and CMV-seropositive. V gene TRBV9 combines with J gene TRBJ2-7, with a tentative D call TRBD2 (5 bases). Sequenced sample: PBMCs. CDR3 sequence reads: CASSPRRYEQYF. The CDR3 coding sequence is TGTGCCAGCAGCCCCAGGAGGTACGAGCAGTACTTC. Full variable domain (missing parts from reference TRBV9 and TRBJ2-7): DSGVTQTPKHLITATGQRVTLRCSPRSGDLSVYWYQQSLDQGLQFLIQYYNGEERAKGNILERFSAQQFPDLHSELNLSSLELGDSALYFCASSPRRYEQYFGPGTRLTVT.